The 29 T cell receptor beta chains reported below all come from one sample, sequenced in a study of regulatory T cells in long-lasting Graves disease. Combining iRepertoire HTBI primers with Arm-PCR of CDR3 regions, the authors built TCR beta libraries. TCRdb re-derived calls from the multiplex PCR reads in MiXCR, one entry per CDR3 protein. Of about 440,000 distinct CDR3 sequences in the sample, 15% to 20% were seen once. Time point in this sample: newly diagnosed GD, antithyroid drugs for less than 3 months. Generation of the TCR library employed RNA extracted from PBMCs. The sample was also reused in another study, on T cells in Graves' hyperthyroidism and ophthalmopathy.

The sequencing used peripheral blood mononuclear cells (PBMCs), collected at new diagnosis, from a patient treated with antithyroid drugs. These receptor sequences come from a woman younger than 30 with Graves disease.

This clonotype was detected ten times or more. V is TRBV28 and J is TRBJ2-1, with 14 bases aligning to TRBD2. V was pared by 3 bases and J by 9 bases, with 7 bases of the junction left unmatched. There are 16 residues in the CDR3. CDR1 is MDHEN, CDR2 SYDVKM, per germline. The CDR3 sequence: CASSLLGTSGSREQFF. The CDR3 bases are TGTGCCAGCAGTTTGCTCGGGACTAGCGGGAGTCGTGAGCAGTTCTTC.

This clonotype was seen at least ten times. The chain joins TRBV6-1 to TRBJ2-2; tentatively, D is TRBD2 (7 bases). V gave up 7 bases and J gave up 5 bases, with 14 bases separating them. Germline V gene lookup returns CDR1 MNHNS and CDR2 SASEGT. This CDR3 region has 14 residues. In DNA form, the CDR3 reads TGTGCCAGCACCACAGGGAGGGGGACCGGGGAGCTGTTTTTT. Translation gives CASTTGRGTGELFF.

This clonotype was observed a few times. This chain connects TRBV3-1 to TRBJ2-7; TRBD2 might be the D (6 bases). The germline gives CDR1 LGHDT, CDR2 YNNKEL (reference sequence). V lost 3 bases and J 2 bases, leaving 8 bases between the germline ends. CDR3 size: 13 residues. Written as DNA, the CDR3 is TGTGCCAGCAGCCACGGAGGGCCCTACGAGCAGTACTTC. Translated, it gives CASSHGGPYEQYF.

CDR3 in DNA: TGTGCCAGCAGCTTGGGACAGGCCATTGGAAACACCATATATTTT. This translates into CASSLGQAIGNTIYF. The V call is TRBV5-5, the J call TRBJ1-3; tentative D call: TRBD1 (6 bases). CDR3 length: 15 amino acids. V was trimmed by 0 bases and J by 3 bases, leaving 10 bases between them. Germline CDR1 is SGHKS and CDR2 is YYEKEE (reference sequence).

This clonotype was detected ten times or more. The CDR3 loop is CASREKDRGLYEQYF. CDR3 bases: TGTGCCAGCAGAGAGAAGGACAGGGGGCTCTACGAGCAGTACTTC. This chain links TRBV6-2 or TRBV6-3 with TRBJ2-7; 11 nucleotides match TRBD1. Germline values: CDR1 MNHEY, CDR2 SVGEGT. V shed 6 bases and J 3 bases; nucleotides not matched to a gene: 7. The CDR3 covers 15 residues.

This clonotype was observed at least ten times. The J gene is TRBJ2-1, the V gene TRBV6-1; D gene unclear. In germline, CDR1 is MNHNS, CDR2 SASEGT. V was clipped by 2 bases and J by 4 bases, with 9 bases between them. The CDR3 totals 14 residues. CDR3 sequence: CASSEWAAYNEQFF. The CDR3 nucleotides are TGTGCCAGCAGTGAATGGGCAGCATACAATGAGCAGTTCTTC.

This clonotype was detected ten times or more. The chain recombines TRBV24-1 with TRBJ2-5, with D maybe TRBD1 (5 bases). Germline V lookup: CDR1 KGHDR, CDR2 SFDVKD. V gave up 3 bases and J gave up 2 bases, with 9 bases separating them. CDR3 length equals 14 residues. CDR3 loop: CATSDERQQETQYF. The CDR3 DNA sequence: TGTGCCACCAGTGATGAGCGACAGCAAGAGACCCAGTACTTC.

The rearrangement links TRBV7-3 to TRBJ1-2, with 7 bases that match TRBD1. Germline trimming cut 5 bases from V and 4 bases from J; bases unmatched to any gene: 10. Looked up from germline, CDR1 is SGHTA and CDR2 is FQGTGA. This CDR3 region has 15 residues. The chain's CDR3 is CASSPTGDRAYGYTF. In DNA, the CDR3 is TGTGCCAGCAGCCCAACGGGCGACAGGGCCTATGGCTACACCTTC.

This clonotype was detected ten times or more. The gene calls are TRBV10-1 and TRBJ2-2; no definite D call. V was clipped by 4 bases and J by 3 bases, with 18 bases between them. The CDR3 has 17 residues. Germline-derived CDR1 and CDR2 are WNHNN and SYGVQD (reference sequence). CDR3 in amino acids: CASSATSNSHYTGELFF. The CDR3 coding sequence is TGCGCCAGCAGTGCGACTTCCAACTCCCACTACACCGGGGAGCTGTTTTTT.

The chain combines TRBV20-1 with TRBJ2-1; D ambiguous. The CDR3 is 16 residues long. V gave up 0 bases and J gave up 5 bases, with 17 bases separating them. Looked up from germline, CDR1 is DFQATT and CDR2 is SNEGSKA (reference sequence). CDR3 in DNA: TGCAGTGCTAGAGATCGAGGAAACACAGAGAACAATGAGCAGTTCTTC. Its protein is CSARDRGNTENNEQFF.

This CDR3 is CSVISSGGETQYF. The CDR3 bases are TGCAGCGTTATTTCTAGCGGAGGGGAGACCCAGTACTTC. This chain connects TRBV29-1 to TRBJ2-5, with 7 bases fitting TRBD2. Looked up from germline, CDR1 is SQVTM and CDR2 is ANQGSEA. Trimming took 5 bases from V and 5 from J; bases not matched to a gene: 8. This CDR3 is 13 amino acids long.

Notes on this clonotype: At one end, the junction sequence differs from germline, possibly due to a read error. The chain employs TRBV6-2 or TRBV6-3 and TRBJ1-2; 11 bases map to TRBD1. This CDR3 comprises 15 residues. Looked up from germline, CDR1 is MNHEY and CDR2 is SVGEGT. This CDR3 reads CTSSYSGQGANGYTF. The CDR3 DNA reads as TGTACCAGCAGTTACTCAGGACAGGGGGCGAATGGCTACACCTTC.

This clonotype showed up many times. The chain has TRBV28 and TRBJ2-7, with D possibly being TRBD1 (5 bases). Deletions cut 7 bases from V and 6 bases from J, with 16 bases between. This CDR3 is built from 13 residues. Germline V gives CDR1 MDHEN, CDR2 SYDVKM. Here the CDR3 reads CASNTGLASEQYF. The CDR3 DNA is TGTGCCAGCAACACAGGTCTCGCGAGCGAGCAGTACTTC.

At least ten counts were recorded for this clonotype. The chain recombines TRBV5-1 with TRBJ2-7; D may be TRBD1 (5 bases). The CDR3 has 12 amino acids. The ends were cut back, 0 bases at V and 6 bases at J, with 7 bases in the middle. Germline CDR1 and CDR2: SGHRS and YFSETQ. DNA of the CDR3: TGCGCCAGCAGCTTGGAAGGGGTCGAGCAGTACTTC. This encodes CASSLEGVEQYF.

This clonotype was seen at least ten times. J is TRBJ2-3 and V is TRBV24-1; D remains unclear. Per germline, CDR1 KGHDR and CDR2 SFDVKD. V was pared by 10 bases and J by 0 bases, with 10 bases between. The CDR3 is 13 residues long. The DNA of the CDR3 is TGTGCCACGATGGGTACTAGCACAGATACGCAGTATTTT. This codes for CATMGTSTDTQYF.

V is TRBV7-3 and J is TRBJ2-7, with 13 nucleotides matching TRBD2. Unmatched junction bases numbered 6, after V lost 1 base and J lost 0 bases. The V gene's germline CDR1 is SGHTA and CDR2 FQGTGA. The CDR3 is made up of 18 amino acids. The CDR3 here is CASSLNPRTSGSSYEQYF. The CDR3 DNA follows: TGTGCCAGCAGCTTAAACCCTAGGACTAGCGGGAGCTCCTACGAGCAGTACTTC. The entire variable domain, with the rest obtained from reference TRBV7-3 and TRBJ2-7, is as follows: GAGVSQTPSNKVTEKGKYVELRCDPISGHTALYWYRQSLGQGPEFLIYFQGTGAADDSGLPNDRFFAVRPEGSVSTLKIQRTERGDSAVYLCASSLNPRTSGSSYEQYFGPGTRLTVT.

In this sample, this clonotype turned up many times. The chain joins TRBV6-1 to TRBJ2-1, with 10 positions matching TRBD2. With V trimmed by 6 bases and J by 3 bases, 5 bases remained unmatched. This CDR3 region has 15 residues. CDR1 and CDR2 (germline): MNHNS, SASEGT. The CDR3 region is CASRASGSHYNEQFF. The CDR3 DNA is TGTGCCAGCAGGGCTAGCGGGAGTCACTACAATGAGCAGTTCTTC.

The sample holds one count of this clonotype. This sequence may be a read error, since a much larger clone differs from it by one base. This chain's CDR3 is CASGLTLAGETAGELFF. The CDR3 DNA follows: TGTGCCAGCGGGCTAACGCTAGCGGGAGAGACCGCCGGGGAGCTGTTTTTT. The chain carries TRBV2 and TRBJ2-2; TRBD2 aligns across 10 bases. CDR3 length: 17 residues. Germline V gene lookup returns CDR1 SNHLY and CDR2 FYNNEI. V was pared by 8 bases and J by 6 bases, with 15 bases of the junction left unmatched.

The chain recombines TRBV12-3 or TRBV12-4 with TRBJ2-6; D perhaps matches TRBD2 (6 bases). With 3 bases removed from V and 6 bases from J, the gap between germline ends came to 15 bases. The CDR3 is 16 residues long. The CDR3 nucleotides are TGTGCCAGCAGTTTTCTCGGGGGTATTACGGCCAACGTCCTGACTTTC. This codes for CASSFLGGITANVLTF.

Ten or more counts support this clonotype. The chain uses TRBV6-2 or TRBV6-3 and TRBJ1-1, with TRBD1 matching over 7 bases. The CDR3 runs 14 residues. Germline V lookup: CDR1 MNHEY, CDR2 SVGEGT. V trimming: 5 bases; J trimming: 4 bases; junction bases outside the gene matches: 7. The CDR3 here is CASSKETGSTEAFF. DNA for the CDR3: TGTGCCAGCAGTAAAGAGACAGGGTCCACTGAAGCTTTCTTT.

This clonotype has more than one count but fewer than ten. The genes are TRBV29-1 and TRBJ2-5; D is perhaps TRBD1 (8 bases). Trimming stripped 3 bases from V and 5 bases from J, with 16 bases between. Per germline, CDR1 SQVTM and CDR2 ANQGSEA. The CDR3 has 14 amino acids. DNA of the CDR3: TGCAGCGTTGATGTTACAGGGGGGGCGGAGACCCAGTACTTC. Translated: CSVDVTGGAETQYF. The full variable domain, with the rest looked up from reference TRBV29-1 and TRBJ2-5, is SAVISQKPSRDICQRGTSLTIQCQVDSQVTMMFWYRQQPGQSLTLIATANQGSEATYESGFVIDKFPISRPNLTFSTLTVSNMSPEDSSIYLCSVDVTGGAETQYFGPGTRLLVL.

This clonotype was seen many times. The V gene is TRBV7-2, the J gene TRBJ1-5; D is unresolved. The germline V gene has CDR1 SGHTA and CDR2 FQGNSA. The V and J ends lost 0 bases and 0 bases respectively, with 12 bases between them. The CDR3 spans 17 residues. Here the CDR3 DNA reads TGTGCCAGCAGCTTAGCCCCGACGGGATATAGCAATCAGCCCCAGCATTTT. This gives the protein CASSLAPTGYSNQPQHF.

There are many counts of this clonotype. The genes are TRBV10-3 and TRBJ2-3; no firm D call. The CDR3 runs to 12 residues. V lost 10 bases, J lost 0 bases, and 8 bases lay in between. The germline V gene encodes CDR1 ENHRY and CDR2 SYGVKD. CDR3 protein: CATADSTDTQYF. DNA of the CDR3: TGTGCCACCGCAGACAGCACAGATACGCAGTATTTT.

This clonotype showed up just a few times. CDR3 in amino acids: CASSAGLGDEQYF. In DNA form, the CDR3 reads TGTGCCAGCAGTGCAGGACTGGGGGACGAGCAGTACTTC. The chain employs TRBV2 and TRBJ2-7; D is perhaps TRBD1 or TRBD2 (5 bases each). Per the germline V gene, CDR1 is SNHLY and CDR2 is FYNNEI. CDR3 length: 13 amino acids. The V and J ends lost 4 bases and 5 bases respectively, with 12 bases between them.

The J gene is TRBJ2-7, the V gene TRBV29-1, with D perhaps matching TRBD2 (6 bases). With 7 bases removed from V and 6 bases from J, the gap between germline ends came to 10 bases. The CDR3 has 10 amino acids. CDR1 SQVTM and CDR2 ANQGSEA come from the germline V gene. Written as DNA, the CDR3 is TGCAGCGCGGTGGGGGGCGAGCAGTACTTC. This translates into CSAVGGEQYF.

Comment on this clonotype: A junction end diverges from the germline sequence, so it may reflect a read error. The chain employs TRBV13 and TRBJ1-1, with D tentatively TRBD1 (6 bases). The CDR3 loop spans 16 amino acids. The V gene's germline CDR1 is PRHDT and CDR2 FYEKMQ (reference sequence). CDR3 amino acids: CASSLGHGTIDTEGFF. The DNA for the CDR3 is TGTGCCAGCAGCTTAGGTCACGGGACAATCGACACTGAAGGTTTCTTT. Using reference TRBV13 and TRBJ1-1 for the parts outside the CDR3, the full variable domain is AAGVIQSPRHLIKEKRETATLKCYPIPRHDTVYWYQQGPGQDPQFLISFYEKMQSDKGSIPDRFSAQQFSDYHSELNMSSLELGDSALYFCASSLGHGTIDTEGFFGQGTRLTVV.

At least ten counts were recorded for this clonotype. The V call is TRBV20-1, the J call TRBJ2-7; D gene uncertain. Trimming removed 0 bases at V and 3 bases at J, with 12 bases between. CDR3 size: 14 residues. CDR1 and CDR2 from the germline V gene are DFQATT and SNEGSKA (reference sequence). In nucleotides, the CDR3 is TGCAGTGCTAGAGATAATAACAGCATCTACGAGCAGTACTTC. Translation gives CSARDNNSIYEQYF.

The chain uses TRBV4-1 and TRBJ2-1, with D unclear. From germline, CDR1 is MGHRA and CDR2 YSYEKL. This CDR3 contains 17 residues. V was cut by 4 bases and J by 2 bases, with 18 bases left in between. CDR3 in DNA: TGCGCCAGCAGCCTTAGACACGCGGCCCCAGCCTACAATGAGCAGTTCTTC. Translated: CASSLRHAAPAYNEQFF.

Concerning this clonotype: A read error is the likely source, as a far larger clone sits one nucleotide away. This chain connects TRBV7-2 to TRBJ1-1; 7 positions agree with TRBD1. The germline V gene has CDR1 SGHTA and CDR2 FQGNSA. The CDR3 is 13 amino acids. CDR3 residues: CASRETGNTEASF. The CDR3 DNA sequence: TGTGCCAGCAGGGAGACAGGGAACACTGAAGCTTCCTTT.